The rows below give T cell receptor beta chains drawn from one sample of a study of cytomegalovirus exposure and HLA in healthy donors. TCRdb keeps only in-frame clones here, not all; method: immunoSEQ multiplex PCR. The sample records 90,000 or so clones, over 55% being singletons. The specimen sequenced was PBMCs. The receptor set was obtained from a woman in her late teens or twenties in good health and CMV-seropositive. The conserved cysteine and the conserved F or W are not part of the CDR3 here.

J: TRBJ2-1; V: TRBV6-6; CDR3: ASSYEANEQF
J: TRBJ2-1; V: TRBV27; CDR3: ASSLGPGYNEQF
J: TRBJ2-1; V: TRBV12-5; CDR3: ASGLSGTSRRQF
J: TRBJ2-1; V: TRBV30; CDR3: AWSLGSGRVWNEQF
J: TRBJ1-1; V: TRBV7-9; CDR3: ASSLAYGENTEAF
J: TRBJ1-2; V: TRBV4-2; CDR3: ASSQDVMGTFGYT
J: TRBJ1-2; V: TRBV29-1; CDR3: SVEGTGVSYGYT
J: TRBJ2-7; V: TRBV28; CDR3: ASSPRDFSSTEQY
J: TRBJ2-5; V: TRBV6-4; CDR3: ASSPGTGAGETQY
J: TRBJ1-4; V: TRBV14; CDR3: ASSQELGGLGEKLF
J: TRBJ2-5; V: TRBV7-7; CDR3: ASSTFTSGETQY
J: TRBJ2-7; V: TRBV7-2; CDR3: ASSATGSFYEQY
J: TRBJ1-4; V: TRBV15; CDR3: ATSREDRVNEKLF
J: TRBJ2-2; V: TRBV6-1; CDR3: ASRGTGEAGELF
J: TRBJ2-7; V: TRBV28; CDR3: ASSFPRGSGWSEQY
J: TRBJ2-7; V: TRBV7-6; CDR3: ASSLQTTGVSYEQY
J: TRBJ1-5; V: TRBV6-6; CDR3: ASSYPPGRNNQPQH
J: TRBJ2-1; V: TRBV27; CDR3: ASSLFGQANRNEQF
J: TRBJ2-5; V: TRBV19; CDR3: ASSMFGETQY
J: TRBJ2-5; V: TRBV10-3; CDR3: AISDRAGLARKETQY
J: TRBJ2-7; V: TRBV6-6; CDR3: ASTQTSQYEQY
J: TRBJ2-7; V: TRBV28; CDR3: ASSLPTDSSSYEQY
J: TRBJ2-1; V: TRBV11-2; CDR3: ASSPAGSYNEQF
J: TRBJ2-5; V: TRBV19; CDR3: ASSLMGTGGRETQY
J: TRBJ2-2; V: TRBV4-3; CDR3: ASSQESLAGGAGELF
J: TRBJ1-3; V: TRBV18; CDR3: ASSPPGQGAGNTIY
J: TRBJ2-7; V: TRBV9; CDR3: ASSVGLAGYYEQY
J: TRBJ2-7; V: TRBV2; CDR3: ASSTQGGEQY
J: TRBJ1-2; V: TRBV6-5; CDR3: ASSPYTGTIYGYT
J: TRBJ2-2; V: TRBV19; CDR3: ASTRQGAHTGELF
J: TRBJ2-5; V: TRBV14; CDR3: ASSQMATREAQY
J: TRBJ2-2; V: TRBV4-2; CDR3: ASSQRLAGGNTGELF